Following are 22 T cell receptor beta chains from one sample sequenced in a study of cytomegalovirus exposure and HLA in healthy donors. The PCR contained 60 Vbeta and 13 Jbeta primers. Sequencing was performed with immunoSEQ multiplex PCR; in TCRdb, only in-frame clones are kept and a portion is missing. The sample holds fewer than 250,000 clones; about 75% are singletons and the top ten take around 1.9%. Sequencing used PBMCs. The source is a male donor in good health and CMV-seronegative.

V is TRBV28 and J is TRBJ2-7, with 9 bases matching TRBD2. The trim removed 4 bases at V and 9 bases at J, leaving 13 bases unmatched. CDR1 MDHEN and CDR2 SYDVKM come from the germline V gene. The CDR3 consists of 15 residues. In DNA form, the CDR3 reads TGTGCCAGCAGTTCCTTAAGGCGGGAGGGCCCGGGGCAGTACTTC. Its protein is CASSSLRREGPGQYF.

The rearrangement joins TRBV13 to TRBJ1-6, with 9 positions matching TRBD1. Germline CDR1 PRHDT, CDR2 FYEKMQ (reference sequence). J gave up 8 bases and V 5 bases, and 13 bases lay outside the gene matches. There are 17 residues in the CDR3. In nucleotides, the CDR3 is TGTGCCAGCAGCACAGCGGGACAGGGAGGAAGTTATTCACCCCTCCACTTT. It is translated as CASSTAGQGGSYSPLHF.

This chain connects TRBV28 to TRBJ1-2, with 7 nucleotides matching TRBD1. Germline V CDR1 and CDR2: MDHEN, SYDVKM. After removal of 2 bases from V and 8 bases from J, the junction contained 5 bases not matched to a gene. CDR3 length: 13 residues. The DNA for the CDR3 is TGTGCCAGCAGTTTAGACAGGGTGGGAGGCTACACCTTC. As protein: CASSLDRVGGYTF.

The chain is built from TRBV13 and TRBJ2-7, with a possible D match to TRBD2 (6 bases). The germline V gene has CDR1 PRHDT and CDR2 FYEKMQ (reference sequence). V lost 2 bases to trimming and J lost 2 bases, with 16 bases between them. CDR3 length: 16 residues. The chain's CDR3 is CASSLFGGGKAYEQYF. DNA of the CDR3: TGTGCCAGCAGCTTATTCGGCGGCGGGAAAGCCTACGAGCAGTACTTC. The full variable domain, completed using reference TRBV13 and TRBJ2-7, is AAGVIQSPRHLIKEKRETATLKCYPIPRHDTVYWYQQGPGQDPQFLISFYEKMQSDKGSIPDRFSAQQFSDYHSELNMSSLELGDSALYFCASSLFGGGKAYEQYFGPGTRLTVT.

This sequence joins TRBV19 and TRBJ1-2, with TRBD1 identical over 7 bases. The junction had 6 bases not matched to a gene; V was cut back by 11 bases and J by 6 bases. In germline, CDR1 is LNHDA, CDR2 SQIVND (reference sequence). This CDR3 is 11 amino acids long. This CDR3 reads CAVTGTHGYTF. In DNA form, the CDR3 reads TGTGCCGTGACAGGGACTCATGGCTACACCTTC.

V is TRBV27 and J is TRBJ2-7; 11 bases align to TRBD2. V lost 8 bases and J lost 2; bases outside the gene matches: 8. Germline V lookup: CDR1 MNHEY, CDR2 SMNVEV (reference sequence). The CDR3 covers 15 residues. DNA for the CDR3: TGTGCCAGCGCCCCAGGGACTAGCGGAACCTACGAGCAGTACTTC. This encodes CASAPGTSGTYEQYF.

V and J are TRBV5-1 and TRBJ2-7; TRBD1 agrees at 9 bases. Germline V lookup: CDR1 SGHRS, CDR2 YFSETQ. V was pared by 3 bases and J by 2 bases, with 12 bases of the junction left unmatched. CDR3 length equals 17 residues. The CDR3 loop is CASSSRAGTGKTYEQYF. The CDR3 bases are TGCGCCAGCAGCTCTAGAGCCGGGACAGGGAAAACCTACGAGCAGTACTTC.

The genes are TRBV9 and TRBJ2-7; D possibly corresponds to TRBD2 (6 bases). Germline V gives CDR1 SGDLS, CDR2 YYNGEE. CDR3 size: 14 residues. Deletions cut 5 bases from V and 7 bases from J, with 19 bases between. DNA for the CDR3: TGTGCCAGCAGTGAAGAAGGGGACTGGAGGGAGCAGTACTTC. It is translated as CASSEEGDWREQYF.

This clone occurred once. V gene TRBV28 combines with J gene TRBJ2-5; 11 bases fit TRBD1. Germline CDR1 reads MDHEN; CDR2 reads SYDVKM. With V trimmed by 8 bases and J by 5 bases, 4 bases remained unmatched. The CDR3 is 13 amino acids. The CDR3, as DNA: TGTGCCAGCGGGACAGGGGGACGGGAGACCCAGTACTTC. It specifies CASGTGGRETQYF.

This chain connects TRBV27 to TRBJ1-2; no clear D gene. The CDR3 runs to 14 residues. V was pared by 8 bases and J by 6 bases, with 19 bases between. Germline assignment: CDR1 MNHEY and CDR2 SMNVEV (reference sequence). The CDR3 DNA sequence: TGTGCCAGCCTCCGATCGGCGGAGGGTGATGGCTACACCTTC. It encodes CASLRSAEGDGYTF.

This clone was detected a few times. The chain's CDR3 is CASSIGTGYSYTF. For the CDR3, the DNA is TGTGCCAGTAGTATTGGGACAGGGTATTCCTACACCTTC. The chain is built from TRBV19 and TRBJ1-2; 9 bases map to TRBD1. V lost 3 bases, J lost 10 bases, and 6 bases stayed unmatched. CDR3 length: 13 residues. Germline values: CDR1 LNHDA, CDR2 SQIVND (reference sequence).

This clone was seen only once. This chain joins TRBV6-6 and TRBJ1-4, with no clear D. The CDR3 covers 14 residues. The germline V gene encodes CDR1 MNHNY and CDR2 SVGAGI (reference sequence). The V gene lost 5 bases and the J gene lost 4 bases, with 11 bases spanning the gap. The CDR3 DNA reads TGTGCCAGCAGTACTGTTGGGCTTAATGAAAAACTGTTTTTT. Translating gives CASSTVGLNEKLFF.

The J gene is TRBJ1-1, the V gene TRBV4-2, with unresolved D. CDR3 length: 14 residues. V lost 0 bases to trimming and J lost 8 bases, with 13 bases between them. Germline CDR1 LGHNA, CDR2 YNFKEQ. In nucleotides, the CDR3 is TGTGCCAGCAGCCAAGATAGTGCACAGAGAGAAGCTTTCTTT. It translates to CASSQDSAQREAFF.

This chain uses TRBV6-5 with TRBJ2-7; D remains unclear. CDR3 length: 15 amino acids. Germline-derived CDR1 and CDR2 are MNHEY and SVGAGI. Trimming removed 1 base from V and 0 bases from J, with 10 bases in between. The CDR3 is CASSYLSTSSYEQYF. In nucleotides, the CDR3 is TGTGCCAGCAGTTACTTGTCTACCTCCTCCTACGAGCAGTACTTC.

The chain combines TRBV7-2 with TRBJ1-1; no definite D call. The germline gives CDR1 SGHTA, CDR2 FQGNSA. The V gene lost 3 bases and the J gene lost 6 bases, with 11 bases spanning the gap. The CDR3 is made up of 13 amino acids. CDR3 amino acids: CASSFSGFAEAFF. CDR3 DNA: TGTGCCAGCAGCTTCAGCGGTTTCGCTGAAGCTTTCTTT.

V gene TRBV7-8 combines with J gene TRBJ2-7; the D gene is possibly TRBD1 (5 bases). Germline CDR1 reads SGHVS; CDR2 reads FQNEAQ. This CDR3 contains 14 residues. Trimming took off 6 bases at V and 1 base at J, with 13 bases between the two ends. Written as DNA, the CDR3 is TGTGCCAGCAGACCTAGGGGCCGTTCCTACGAGCAGTACTTC. Protein: CASRPRGRSYEQYF.

The genes are TRBV4-3 and TRBJ2-7, with TRBD2 as a possible D gene (6 bases). CDR3 length: 16 residues. Germline-derived CDR1 and CDR2 are LGHNA and YSLEER. Trimming pared 1 base from V and 0 bases from J, leaving 13 bases between. This chain's CDR3 is CASSQGRRGPSYEQYF. Written as DNA, the CDR3 is TGCGCCAGCAGCCAAGGGCGGCGGGGCCCCTCCTACGAGCAGTACTTC.

This clone was counted only a few times. This sequence joins TRBV14 and TRBJ1-1; no definite D call. The CDR3 spans 16 residues. Trimming left V 3 bases short and J 7 bases short, with 21 bases between. CDR1 SGHDN and CDR2 FVKESK come from the germline V gene. CDR3 coding DNA: TGTGCCAGCAGCCAGGTCACCAATGGGAGAACAAATGAAGCTTTCTTT. Translated, it gives CASSQVTNGRTNEAFF.

Of note for this clone: At one boundary the junction diverges from the germline segment, which might be a read error. The rearrangement uses TRBV7-9 and TRBJ2-7, with 8 bases matching TRBD2. Germline assignment: CDR1 SEHNR and CDR2 FQNEAQ (reference sequence). This CDR3 is 16 amino acids long. Written as DNA, the CDR3 is TGTTCCAGCAGCTTAGCGCATGTGGCGGGAGGCTACGAGCAGTACTTC. It translates to CSSSLAHVAGGYEQYF.

This chain connects TRBV6-5 to TRBJ2-7; unclear D gene. In germline, CDR1 is MNHEY, CDR2 SVGAGI. With 6 bases removed from V and 2 bases from J, the gap between germline ends came to 11 bases. The CDR3 spans 13 residues. CDR3 in DNA: TGTGCCAGCAGCGTCGGTGGTGCCTACGAGCAGTACTTC. It specifies CASSVGGAYEQYF.

V is TRBV5-1 and J is TRBJ1-1; D remains unclear. CDR1 SGHRS and CDR2 YFSETQ come from the germline V gene. The CDR3 runs to 13 residues. V was cut by 8 bases and J by 3 bases, with 14 bases left in between. The CDR3 is CARRKREDTEAFF. Written as DNA, the CDR3 is TGCGCCAGGCGGAAGCGGGAGGACACTGAAGCTTTCTTT.

The chain carries TRBV5-1 and TRBJ2-7, with 7 bases identical to TRBD1. V lost 4 bases, J lost 5 bases, and 9 bases stayed unmatched. The CDR3 totals 14 residues. CDR1 is SGHRS, CDR2 YFSETQ, per germline. In DNA, the CDR3 is TGCGCCAGCAGCACCGTGACAGGGTTAGACGAGCAGTACTTC. Amino acids: CASSTVTGLDEQYF.